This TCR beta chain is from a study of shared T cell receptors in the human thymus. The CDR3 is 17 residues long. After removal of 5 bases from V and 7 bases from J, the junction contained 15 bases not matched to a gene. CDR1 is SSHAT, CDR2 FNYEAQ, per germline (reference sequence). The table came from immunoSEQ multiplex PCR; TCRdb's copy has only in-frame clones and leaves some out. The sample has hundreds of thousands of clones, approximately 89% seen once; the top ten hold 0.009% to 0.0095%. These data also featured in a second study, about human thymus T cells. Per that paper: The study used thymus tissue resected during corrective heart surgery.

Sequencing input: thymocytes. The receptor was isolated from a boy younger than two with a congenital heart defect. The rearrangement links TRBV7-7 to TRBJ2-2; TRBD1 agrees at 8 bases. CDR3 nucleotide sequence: TGTGCCAGCAGCCCCACTGGGTACAGGGGGTACGGCGGGGAGCTGTTTTTT. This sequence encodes CASSPTGYRGYGGELFF.